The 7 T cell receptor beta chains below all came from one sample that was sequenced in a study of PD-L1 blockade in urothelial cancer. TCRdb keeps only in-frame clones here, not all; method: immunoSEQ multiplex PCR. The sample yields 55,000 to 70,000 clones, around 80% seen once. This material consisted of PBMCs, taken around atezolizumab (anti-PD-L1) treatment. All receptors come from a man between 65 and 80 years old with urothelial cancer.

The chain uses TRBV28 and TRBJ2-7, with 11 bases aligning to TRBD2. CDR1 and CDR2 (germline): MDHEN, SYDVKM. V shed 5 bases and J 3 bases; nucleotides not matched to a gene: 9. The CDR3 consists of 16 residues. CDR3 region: CASSPGLAAWGYEQYF. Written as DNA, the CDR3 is TGTGCCAGCAGTCCGGGACTAGCGGCCTGGGGCTACGAGCAGTACTTC.

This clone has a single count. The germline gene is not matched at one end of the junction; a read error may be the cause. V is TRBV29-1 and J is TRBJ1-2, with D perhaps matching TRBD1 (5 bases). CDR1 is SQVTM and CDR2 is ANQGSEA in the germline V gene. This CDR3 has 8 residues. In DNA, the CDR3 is TGCAGCGTTGAAGGGGGCGCCTTC. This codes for CSVEGGAF.

CDR3 sequence: CASSPGTSGSTDTQYF. The CDR3 coding sequence is TGTGCCAGCAGCCCCGGGACTAGCGGTTCCACAGATACGCAGTATTTT. The rearrangement joins TRBV9 to TRBJ2-3; 11 bases are shared with TRBD2. Germline V gene sequence: CDR1 SGDLS, CDR2 YYNGEE. There are 16 residues in the CDR3. The V segment lost 4 bases and the J segment 2 bases; nucleotides outside the gene matches: 6.

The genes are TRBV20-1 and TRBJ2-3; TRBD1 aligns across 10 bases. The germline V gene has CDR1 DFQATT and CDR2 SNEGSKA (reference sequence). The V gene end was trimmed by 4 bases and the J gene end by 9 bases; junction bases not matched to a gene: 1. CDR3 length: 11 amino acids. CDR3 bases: TGCAGTGCTAAGGGACAGGGGACGCAGTATTTT. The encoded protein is CSAKGQGTQYF.

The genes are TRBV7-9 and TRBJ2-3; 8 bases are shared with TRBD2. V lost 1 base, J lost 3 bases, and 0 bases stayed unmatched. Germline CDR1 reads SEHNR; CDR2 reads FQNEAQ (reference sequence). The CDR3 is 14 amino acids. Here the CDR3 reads CASSLGLATDTQYF. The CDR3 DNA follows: TGTGCCAGCAGCTTAGGACTAGCGACAGATACGCAGTATTTT.

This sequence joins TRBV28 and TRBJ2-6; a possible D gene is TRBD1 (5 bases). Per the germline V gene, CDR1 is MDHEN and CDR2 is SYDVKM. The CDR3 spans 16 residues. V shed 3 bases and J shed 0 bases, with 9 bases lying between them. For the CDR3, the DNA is TGTGCCAGCAGTTTTGTCAGGGTCTCTGGGGCCAACGTCCTGACTTTC. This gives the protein CASSFVRVSGANVLTF. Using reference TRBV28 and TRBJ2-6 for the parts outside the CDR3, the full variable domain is DVKVTQSSRYLVKRTGEKVFLECVQDMDHENMFWYRQDPGLGLRLIYFSYDVKMKEKGDIPEGYSVSREKKERFSLILESASTNQTSMYLCASSFVRVSGANVLTFGAGSRLTVL.

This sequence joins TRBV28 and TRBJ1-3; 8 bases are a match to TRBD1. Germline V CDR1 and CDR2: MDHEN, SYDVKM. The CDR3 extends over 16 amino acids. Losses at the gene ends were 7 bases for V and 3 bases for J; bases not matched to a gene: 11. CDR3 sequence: CASTFSGTGFGNTIYF. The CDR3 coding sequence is TGTGCCAGCACCTTCTCCGGGACAGGCTTTGGAAACACCATATATTTT.